The T cell receptor (beta chain) described here comes from a study of early stage breast cancer tumors. Overall study context: Invasive lobular carcinomas made up about 30% of the 12 ER+/PR+/HER2- tumors. Study results and caveats: Most shared enriched TCRB sequences were commonly generated ones.

The CDR3 is made up of 16 amino acids. The V gene's germline CDR1 is LNHDA and CDR2 SQIVND (reference sequence). V shed 3 bases, J shed 2 bases, and the junction held 6 bases outside the gene matches. Profiling relied on immunoSEQ multiplex PCR, and the TCRdb table lists in-frame clones only, not all of them. The sample contains 50,000 to 65,000 clones, approximately 90% of which appear only once. In regard to this clone: The antigen is unknown.

The sample was blood. The sequence came from a person in their 70s with breast cancer. The chain combines TRBV19 with TRBJ1-5; 8 bases match TRBD1. The CDR3, as DNA: TGTGCCAGTAGTATCGGAAAGACAGGGGGCAATCAGCCCCAGCATTTT. It is translated as CASSIGKTGGNQPQHF.